This T cell receptor (beta chain) was captured by sequencing in a study of T cell responses to AZD1222 COVID-19 vaccine. Method: immunoSEQ multiplex PCR; TCRdb's copy keeps in-frame clones and lacks some. The sample records approximately 60,000 clones, around nine tenths being singletons. Study outcomes and limitations: Spike-specific TCR breadth and depth both grew after two AZD1222 doses. White British people made up most donors, females outnumbered males, and clonal diversity was possibly underestimated. There were vaccine-associated CD4 TCRs across spike, dominant at 160-218 and 743-854.

A word on this clone: Its target is unknown.

Some second doses came at about 4 weeks and others at about 12 weeks; these were pooled. Trimming cost V 0 bases and J 4 bases; bases outside gene matches: 4. The CDR3 is made up of 15 amino acids. The germline CDR1 and CDR2 sequences are SGDLS and YYNGEE. The V call is TRBV9, the J call TRBJ2-1; TRBD1 matches at 7 bases. The receptor was isolated from an adult who received the AZD1222 COVID-19 vaccine. The sequencing here drew on peripheral blood, taken 28 days after the second AZD1222 dose. CDR3 nucleotide sequence: TGTGCCAGCAGCGTAGGAGGGACAGTTTACAATGAGCAGTTCTTC. Residues: CASSVGGTVYNEQFF.